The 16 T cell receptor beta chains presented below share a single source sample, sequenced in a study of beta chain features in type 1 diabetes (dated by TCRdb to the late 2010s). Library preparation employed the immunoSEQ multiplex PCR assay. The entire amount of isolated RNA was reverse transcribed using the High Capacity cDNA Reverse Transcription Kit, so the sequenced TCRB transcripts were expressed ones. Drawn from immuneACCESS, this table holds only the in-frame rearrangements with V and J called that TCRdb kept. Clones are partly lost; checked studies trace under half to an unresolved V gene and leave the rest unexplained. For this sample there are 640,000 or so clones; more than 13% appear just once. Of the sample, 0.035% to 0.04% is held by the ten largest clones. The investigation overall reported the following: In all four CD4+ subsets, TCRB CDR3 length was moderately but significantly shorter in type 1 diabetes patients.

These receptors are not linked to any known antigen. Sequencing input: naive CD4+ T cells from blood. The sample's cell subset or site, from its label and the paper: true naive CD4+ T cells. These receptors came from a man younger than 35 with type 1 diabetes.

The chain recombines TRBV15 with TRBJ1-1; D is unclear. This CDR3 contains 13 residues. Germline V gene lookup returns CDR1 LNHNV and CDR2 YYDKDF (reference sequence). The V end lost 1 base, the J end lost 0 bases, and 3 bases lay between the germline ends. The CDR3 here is CATSRVMNTEAFF. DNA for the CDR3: TGTGCCACCAGCAGAGTCATGAACACTGAAGCTTTCTTT.

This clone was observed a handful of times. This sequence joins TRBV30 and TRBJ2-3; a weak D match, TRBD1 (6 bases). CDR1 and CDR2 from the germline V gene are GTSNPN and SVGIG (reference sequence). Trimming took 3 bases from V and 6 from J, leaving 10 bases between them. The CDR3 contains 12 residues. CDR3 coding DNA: TGTGCCTGGAGCAGGGGTAGGGATACGCAGTATTTT. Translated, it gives CAWSRGRDTQYF.

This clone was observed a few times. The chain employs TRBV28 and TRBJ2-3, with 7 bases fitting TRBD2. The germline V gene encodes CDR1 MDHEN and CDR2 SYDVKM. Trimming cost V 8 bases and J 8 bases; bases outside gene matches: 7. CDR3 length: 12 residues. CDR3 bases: TGTGCCAGCGGGCAAACGGGGGGTACGCAGTATTTT. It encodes CASGQTGGTQYF.

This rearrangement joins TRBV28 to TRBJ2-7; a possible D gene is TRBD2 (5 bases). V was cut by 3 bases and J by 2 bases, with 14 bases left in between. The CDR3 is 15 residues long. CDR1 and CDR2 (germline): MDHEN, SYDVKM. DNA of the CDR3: TGTGCCAGCAGTTTGGGGAGTCTATACCCCTACGAGCAGTACTTC. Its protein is CASSLGSLYPYEQYF.

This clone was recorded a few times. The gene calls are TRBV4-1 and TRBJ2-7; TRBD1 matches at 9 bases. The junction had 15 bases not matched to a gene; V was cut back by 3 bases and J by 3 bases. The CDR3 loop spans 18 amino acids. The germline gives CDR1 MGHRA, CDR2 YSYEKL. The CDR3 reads CASSHGRVGRTGVYEQYF. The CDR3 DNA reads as TGCGCCAGCAGCCACGGACGAGTCGGACGGACAGGGGTCTACGAGCAGTACTTC.

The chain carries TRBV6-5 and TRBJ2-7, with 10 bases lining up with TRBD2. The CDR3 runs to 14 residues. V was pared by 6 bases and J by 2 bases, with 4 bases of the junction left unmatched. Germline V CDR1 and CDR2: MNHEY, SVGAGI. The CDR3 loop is CASRWTSGPYEQYF. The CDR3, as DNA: TGTGCCAGCAGGTGGACTAGCGGCCCCTACGAGCAGTACTTC.

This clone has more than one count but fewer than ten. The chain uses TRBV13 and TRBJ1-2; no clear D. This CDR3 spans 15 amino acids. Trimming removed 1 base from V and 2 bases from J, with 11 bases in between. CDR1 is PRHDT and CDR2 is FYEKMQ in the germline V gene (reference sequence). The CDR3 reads CASSLAGQVNYGYTF. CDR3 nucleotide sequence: TGTGCCAGCAGCTTAGCTGGGCAGGTCAACTATGGCTACACCTTC.

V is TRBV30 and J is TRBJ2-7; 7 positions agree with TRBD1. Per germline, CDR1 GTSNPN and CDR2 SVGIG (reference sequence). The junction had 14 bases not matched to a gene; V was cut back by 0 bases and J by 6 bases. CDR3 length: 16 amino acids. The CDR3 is CAWSVQGGTAFVEQYF. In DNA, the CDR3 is TGTGCCTGGAGTGTACAAGGTGGGACAGCTTTCGTCGAGCAGTACTTC.

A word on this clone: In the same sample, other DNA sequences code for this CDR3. CDR3 region: CASSRYTEAFF. CDR3 nucleotides: TGTGCCAGCAGCAGATACACTGAAGCTTTCTTT. The chain is built from TRBV7-9 and TRBJ1-1; D is uncertain. V lost 5 bases and J 3 bases, leaving 4 bases between the germline ends. Per the germline V gene, CDR1 is SEHNR and CDR2 is FQNEAQ (reference sequence). CDR3 size: 11 residues.

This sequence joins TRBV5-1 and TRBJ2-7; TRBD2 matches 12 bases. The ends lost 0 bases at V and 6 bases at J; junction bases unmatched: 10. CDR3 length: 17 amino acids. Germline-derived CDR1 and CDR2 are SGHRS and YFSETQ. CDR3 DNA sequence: TGCGCCAGCAGCTTGGATCCTAGCGGGAGGGCCTTTGGCGAGCAGTACTTC. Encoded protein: CASSLDPSGRAFGEQYF.

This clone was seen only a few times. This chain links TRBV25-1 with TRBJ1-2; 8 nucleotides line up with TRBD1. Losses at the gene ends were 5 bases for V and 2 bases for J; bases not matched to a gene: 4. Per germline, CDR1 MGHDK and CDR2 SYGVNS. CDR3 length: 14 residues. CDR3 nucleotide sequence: TGTGCCAGCAGTCGACGGGACAGGAACTATGGCTACACCTTC. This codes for CASSRRDRNYGYTF.

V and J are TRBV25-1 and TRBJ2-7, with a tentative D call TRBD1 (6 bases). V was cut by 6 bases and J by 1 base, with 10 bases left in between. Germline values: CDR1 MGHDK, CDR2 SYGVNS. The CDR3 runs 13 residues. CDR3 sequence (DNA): TGTGCCAGCAGATCACAGGGATCCTACGAGCAGTACTTC. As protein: CASRSQGSYEQYF.

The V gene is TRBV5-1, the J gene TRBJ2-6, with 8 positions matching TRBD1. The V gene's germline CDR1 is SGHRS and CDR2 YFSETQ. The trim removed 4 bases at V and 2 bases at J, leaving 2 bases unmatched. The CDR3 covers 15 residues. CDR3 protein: CASSQQGAGANVLTF. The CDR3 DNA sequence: TGCGCCAGCAGCCAACAGGGGGCTGGGGCCAACGTCCTGACTTTC.

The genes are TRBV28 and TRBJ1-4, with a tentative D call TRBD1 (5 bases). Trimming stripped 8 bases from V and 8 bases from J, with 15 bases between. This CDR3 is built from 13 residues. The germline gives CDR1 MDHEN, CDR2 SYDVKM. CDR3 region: CASRGRGREKLFF. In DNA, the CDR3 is TGTGCCAGCCGGGGCCGTGGGCGGGAAAAACTGTTTTTT.

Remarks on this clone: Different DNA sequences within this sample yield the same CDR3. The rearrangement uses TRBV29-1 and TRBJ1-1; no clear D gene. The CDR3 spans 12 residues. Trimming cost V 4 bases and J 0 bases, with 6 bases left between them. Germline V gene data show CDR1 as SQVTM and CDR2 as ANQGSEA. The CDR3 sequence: CSVAGLNTEAFF. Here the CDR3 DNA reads TGCAGCGTTGCCGGGTTGAACACTGAAGCTTTCTTT.

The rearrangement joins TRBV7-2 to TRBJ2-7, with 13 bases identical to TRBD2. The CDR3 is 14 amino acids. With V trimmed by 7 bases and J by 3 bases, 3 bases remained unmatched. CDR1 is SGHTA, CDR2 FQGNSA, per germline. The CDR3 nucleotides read TGTGCCAGCACCCGGACTAGCGGGAGCTACGAGCAGTACTTC. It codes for CASTRTSGSYEQYF. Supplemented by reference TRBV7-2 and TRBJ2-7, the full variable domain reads GAGVSQSPSNKVTEKGKDVELRCDPISGHTALYWYRQSLGQGLEFLIYFQGNSAPDKSGLPSDRFSAERTGGSVSTLTIQRTQQEDSAVYLCASTRTSGSYEQYFGPGTRLTVT.